This passage covers 29 T cell receptor beta chains from one sample sequenced in a study of T cells in Graves' hyperthyroidism and ophthalmopathy. Amplification of TCR beta CDR3 regions used RNA as the template. Using the HTBI primer set, a first-round RT-PCR was run on the TCR CDR3. TCRdb reprocessed the multiplex PCR reads with MiXCR, giving one entry per CDR3 protein. The sample consists of about 590,000 distinct CDR3 sequences, 14% of them appearing once. Material for sequencing was blood. The receptors stem from a woman younger than 35 with Graves' ophthalmopathy.

This clonotype was counted ten times or more. CDR3 bases: TGTGCCAGCAGTTTATGGAGCCTAGCGGGAGACGAGCAGTACTTC. Its protein product is CASSLWSLAGDEQYF. The chain is built from TRBV28 and TRBJ2-7; 10 bases map to TRBD2. CDR3 length: 15 amino acids. J lost 5 bases, V lost 0 bases, and 4 bases had no gene match. Germline V gene sequence: CDR1 MDHEN, CDR2 SYDVKM. Using reference TRBV28 and TRBJ2-7 for the parts outside the CDR3, the full variable domain is DVKVTQSSRYLVKRTGEKVFLECVQDMDHENMFWYRQDPGLGLRLIYFSYDVKMKEKGDIPEGYSVSREKKERFSLILESASTNQTSMYLCASSLWSLAGDEQYFGPGTRLTVT.

This clonotype was seen a handful of times. The chain links TRBV19 to TRBJ1-3; maybe TRBD1 (5 bases). V was shortened by 2 bases and J by 0 bases, with 17 bases between the two germline ends. The length of the CDR3 is 18 residues. Germline V CDR1 and CDR2: LNHDA, SQIVND (reference sequence). As DNA, the CDR3 is TGTGCCAGTAGTATATCAAGTGGGGGACTTCACTCTGGAAACACCATATATTTT. Translating gives CASSISSGGLHSGNTIYF.

The rearrangement joins TRBV12-3 or TRBV12-4 to TRBJ1-6; D is unresolved. The CDR3 length is 13 residues. Trimming removed 3 bases from V and 9 bases from J, with 9 bases in between. The DNA of the CDR3 is TGTGCCAGCAGTTTTGAAATGGGTTCACCCCTCCACTTT. This gives the protein CASSFEMGSPLHF.

In this sample, this clonotype turned up a few times. The V and J genes are TRBV6-5 and TRBJ1-6, with D perhaps matching TRBD1 (5 bases). Germline V CDR1 and CDR2: MNHEY, SVGAGI. The V gene lost 2 bases and the J gene lost 10 bases, with 9 bases spanning the gap. The CDR3 consists of 13 residues. CDR3 bases: TGTGCCAGCAGTTACGAAGGGGTATCACCCCTCCACTTT. Protein: CASSYEGVSPLHF.

This clonotype was counted between two and nine times. The chain uses TRBV4-3 and TRBJ1-2; 9 positions match TRBD1. The CDR3 has 15 residues. J gave up 2 bases and V 8 bases, and 9 bases lay outside the gene matches. Per the germline V gene, CDR1 is LGHNA and CDR2 is YSLEER. Here the CDR3 reads CASRGDRATNYGYTF. The CDR3 DNA sequence: TGCGCCAGCCGGGGGGACAGGGCAACCAACTATGGCTACACCTTC.

Many counts were recorded for this clonotype. The chain combines TRBV28 with TRBJ2-3; 7 bases map to TRBD2. The V segment lost 2 bases and the J segment 0 bases; nucleotides outside the gene matches: 14. The germline V gene has CDR1 MDHEN and CDR2 SYDVKM. This CDR3 has 19 amino acids. The CDR3 protein is CASSLAGLGSGGSTDTQYF. DNA of the CDR3: TGTGCCAGCAGTTTAGCCGGGTTAGGGTCGGGGGGAAGCACAGATACGCAGTATTTT.

The chain has TRBV6-1 and TRBJ1-1, with D possibly TRBD1 on 5 matching bases. CDR3 length equals 12 residues. The V and J ends lost 7 bases and 2 bases respectively, with 8 bases between them. Germline lookup yields CDR1 MNHNS and CDR2 SASEGT. The CDR3 bases are TGTGCCAGCACACAGGTAAACACTGAAGCTTTCTTT. It specifies CASTQVNTEAFF.

J is TRBJ2-1 and V is TRBV20-1; 9 bases line up with TRBD2. With 3 bases clipped from V and 0 bases from J, the junction kept 15 bases outside the gene matches. From germline, CDR1 is DFQATT and CDR2 SNEGSKA (reference sequence). The CDR3 extends over 19 amino acids. CDR3 amino acids: CSARGPYSGRESSYNEQFF. In DNA form, the CDR3 reads TGCAGTGCTAGGGGCCCTTATAGCGGGAGAGAGAGCTCCTACAATGAGCAGTTCTTC.

The chain employs TRBV4-2 and TRBJ2-6; D uncertain. Trimming took off 2 bases at V and 0 bases at J, with 8 bases between the two ends. Per the germline V gene, CDR1 is LGHNA and CDR2 is YNFKEQ. CDR3 length equals 16 residues. The CDR3, as DNA: TGTGCCAGCAGCCAATCCTGGGGCTCTGGGGCCAACGTCCTGACTTTC. It specifies CASSQSWGSGANVLTF.

This clonotype was seen at least ten times. The J gene is TRBJ1-1, the V gene TRBV5-1; D uncertain. The V and J ends lost 0 bases and 8 bases respectively, with 14 bases between them. CDR3 length: 14 residues. Germline CDR1 and CDR2: SGHRS and YFSETQ. The CDR3 region is CASSLAGRAAEAFF. CDR3 coding DNA: TGCGCCAGCAGCTTGGCTGGTCGGGCCGCCGAAGCTTTCTTT.

There are many counts of this clonotype. The genes are TRBV7-9 and TRBJ1-2; D is unclear. The germline V gene has CDR1 SEHNR and CDR2 FQNEAQ (reference sequence). Trimming shortened V by 2 bases and J by 4 bases, and 8 bases separated the two germline ends. The CDR3 sequence is 13 residues long. This CDR3 is CASSLRPIYGYTF. The DNA of the CDR3 is TGTGCCAGCAGCTTAAGACCGATCTATGGCTACACCTTC.

The genes are TRBV7-6 and TRBJ2-7; tentative D call: TRBD1 (6 bases). The length of the CDR3 is 16 residues. V was shortened by 1 base and J by 4 bases, with 17 bases between the two germline ends. Germline values: CDR1 SGHVS, CDR2 FNYEAQ. CDR3 sequence: CASSLEDGQLIYEQYF. In DNA, the CDR3 is TGTGCCAGCAGCTTAGAGGATGGACAGCTTATTTACGAGCAGTACTTC.

This clonotype has at least ten counts. The rearrangement links TRBV2 to TRBJ1-1; D is ambiguous. V gave up 4 bases and J gave up 4 bases, with 13 bases separating them. The CDR3 runs to 14 residues. Looked up from germline, CDR1 is SNHLY and CDR2 is FYNNEI. The DNA for the CDR3 is TGTGCCAGCAGTGTTGACACGCTAAGCACTGAAGCTTTCTTT. It specifies CASSVDTLSTEAFF.

V gene TRBV28 combines with J gene TRBJ2-3; 13 nucleotides agree with TRBD2. The CDR3 spans 16 residues. With 6 bases clipped from V and 5 bases from J, the junction kept 8 bases outside the gene matches. Germline-derived CDR1 and CDR2 are MDHEN and SYDVKM. The CDR3 sequence is CASRGTSGRAVDTQYF. DNA of the CDR3: TGTGCCAGCAGGGGAACTAGCGGGAGGGCCGTAGATACGCAGTATTTT.

The gene calls are TRBV27 and TRBJ2-7, with D uncertain. CDR3 length: 15 residues. The V gene lost 6 bases and the J gene lost 2 bases, with 17 bases spanning the gap. Germline lookup yields CDR1 MNHEY and CDR2 SMNVEV (reference sequence). The CDR3 nucleotides are TGTGCCAGCAGCCCTAAGGCACTCACCACCTACGAGCAGTACTTC. Translating gives CASSPKALTTYEQYF.

At least ten counts were recorded for this clonotype. The gene calls are TRBV20-1 and TRBJ2-3; 12 positions match TRBD2. V was clipped by 2 bases and J by 4 bases; unmatched bases: 13. This CDR3 comprises 18 residues. CDR1 is DFQATT, CDR2 SNEGSKA, per germline (reference sequence). The CDR3 nucleotides are TGCAGTGCTAGACGCATGGGATCGACTAGCGGGAGAGCAGATACGCAGTATTTT. Translation: CSARRMGSTSGRADTQYF.

This clonotype was detected ten times or more. V and J are TRBV20-1 and TRBJ2-1; 8 nucleotides align to TRBD2. V was clipped by 5 bases and J by 5 bases; unmatched bases: 20. The CDR3 runs to 18 residues. Germline assignment: CDR1 DFQATT and CDR2 SNEGSKA (reference sequence). In nucleotides, the CDR3 is TGCAGTGCTCGACCCTTCGCCCCCGGGACTAGTTACCACAATGAGCAGTTCTTC. This encodes CSARPFAPGTSYHNEQFF.

This clonotype showed up many times. V usage is TRBV11-2 and J usage is TRBJ2-1, with 7 bases identical to TRBD1. V shed 5 bases and J 0 bases; nucleotides not matched to a gene: 7. The length of the CDR3 is 16 residues. Germline lookup yields CDR1 SGHAT and CDR2 FQNNGV. In DNA, the CDR3 is TGTGCCAGCAGCGGACAGACAGGGAGCTCCTACAATGAGCAGTTCTTC. Its translation is CASSGQTGSSYNEQFF.

This clonotype was recorded at least ten times. This rearrangement joins TRBV13 to TRBJ1-1, with 9 bases lining up with TRBD1. The CDR3 extends over 15 amino acids. Per germline, CDR1 PRHDT and CDR2 FYEKMQ (reference sequence). Trimming took 2 bases from V and 7 from J; bases not matched to a gene: 8. The CDR3 region has the DNA TGTGCCAGCAGCTTAATGGGGGGACAGGGTTTTGAAGCTTTCTTT. It specifies CASSLMGGQGFEAFF.

This clonotype came up a few times. V and J are TRBV19 and TRBJ1-1; tentatively, D is TRBD1 (5 bases). The CDR3 covers 13 residues. The V end was cut by 7 bases, the J end by 10 bases, with 19 bases between. Germline V gene sequence: CDR1 LNHDA, CDR2 SQIVND (reference sequence). This CDR3 reads CASIPRTNLGAFF. CDR3 coding DNA: TGTGCCAGTATTCCCCGGACAAACCTCGGAGCTTTCTTT.

This clonotype was observed at least ten times. CDR3 sequence (DNA): TGTGCCAGCAGCAACCGGGACGGAGACACAGATACGCAGTATTTT. Encoded protein: CASSNRDGDTDTQYF. The chain is built from TRBV2 and TRBJ2-3; D might be TRBD1 or TRBD2, each matching 5 bases. Trimming took off 6 bases at V and 2 bases at J, with 15 bases between the two ends. Looked up from germline, CDR1 is SNHLY and CDR2 is FYNNEI. This CDR3 spans 15 amino acids.

This clonotype has ten or more counts. The J gene is TRBJ2-1, the V gene TRBV9; no firm D call. This CDR3 has 17 amino acids. The germline CDR1 and CDR2 sequences are SGDLS and YYNGEE. Trimming left V 4 bases short and J 1 base short, with 18 bases between. DNA of the CDR3: TGTGCCAGCAGCTCCCCCAGGACGGCATATTCCTACAATGAGCAGTTCTTC. This gives the protein CASSSPRTAYSYNEQFF.

This clonotype appeared many times. The CDR3 DNA reads TGTGCCAGCAGCTTAGAGGGAGTGACGGGCTACACCTTC. Its translation is CASSLEGVTGYTF. This chain connects TRBV7-2 to TRBJ1-2; D not certain. The CDR3 contains 13 residues. Trimming took 1 base from V and 8 from J, leaving 11 bases between them. Germline V gene lookup returns CDR1 SGHTA and CDR2 FQGNSA.

The rearrangement links TRBV28 to TRBJ2-7, with 13 bases lining up with TRBD2. Trimming at V came to 1 base and at J to 3 bases, leaving 6 bases not matched to a gene. This CDR3 comprises 17 residues. In germline, CDR1 is MDHEN, CDR2 SYDVKM. The CDR3 is CASSLFAGLAGRYEQYF. CDR3 coding DNA: TGTGCCAGCAGTTTATTCGCGGGACTAGCGGGGCGCTACGAGCAGTACTTC. Drawing the rest from reference TRBV28 and TRBJ2-7, the complete variable domain is DVKVTQSSRYLVKRTGEKVFLECVQDMDHENMFWYRQDPGLGLRLIYFSYDVKMKEKGDIPEGYSVSREKKERFSLILESASTNQTSMYLCASSLFAGLAGRYEQYFGPGTRLTVT.

This clonotype was observed at least ten times. The chain is built from TRBV11-2 and TRBJ1-1; no clear D. The V gene's germline CDR1 is SGHAT and CDR2 FQNNGV. V shed 1 base and J shed 4 bases, with 19 bases lying between them. The CDR3 totals 17 residues. The DNA of the CDR3 is TGTGCCAGCAGCTTAGTGGGAGCGGCCCCCGGAGCCACTGAAGCTTTCTTT. This gives the protein CASSLVGAAPGATEAFF.

This clonotype has ten or more counts. The gene calls are TRBV3-1 and TRBJ2-3, with 8 bases matching TRBD2. This CDR3 spans 16 amino acids. Trimming removed 0 bases from V and 6 bases from J; junction bases left unmatched: 8. Germline assignment: CDR1 LGHDT and CDR2 YNNKEL (reference sequence). The CDR3 DNA sequence: TGTGCCAGCAGCCAAGACGGCGGGAGGCCCCCGGATACGCAGTATTTT. It yields the protein CASSQDGGRPPDTQYF.

Concerning this clonotype: Since a much larger clone is just one base distant, this may be a read error. The rearrangement links TRBV7-9 to TRBJ1-1; D is undetermined. Germline V gene lookup returns CDR1 SEHNR and CDR2 FQNEAQ (reference sequence). The CDR3 length is 12 residues. CDR3: CTSSPRPNEAFF. The CDR3 DNA sequence: TGTACCAGCAGCCCAAGACCCAATGAAGCTTTCTTT.

This clonotype came up many times. V gene TRBV3-1 combines with J gene TRBJ1-2; no clear D. Trimming left V 0 bases short and J 10 bases short, with 12 bases between. CDR3 length equals 13 residues. Germline V gene sequence: CDR1 LGHDT, CDR2 YNNKEL (reference sequence). CDR3 nucleotide sequence: TGTGCCAGCAGCCAAGAATCAGGAATTCACTACACCTTC. Encoded protein: CASSQESGIHYTF.

As concerns this clonotype: This may arise from a read error, as a much more abundant clone is one base away. This chain connects TRBV3-1 to TRBJ1-2; TRBD1 is a possible D gene (6 bases). The germline CDR1 and CDR2 sequences are LGHDT and YNNKEL (reference sequence). The CDR3 spans 15 residues. The CDR3 spells CASSQVWTANYDYTF. The CDR3 DNA reads TGTGCCAGCAGCCAAGTTTGGACAGCTAACTATGACTACACCTTC.